The clone carrying this T cell receptor (beta chain) is termed medium-sized (0.01 to 0.1%). The entry originates in a study of metastatic and nonmetastatic thyroid tumors. V was cut by 2 bases and J by 0 bases, with 13 bases left in between. Germline V gene lookup returns CDR1 MNHNS and CDR2 SASEGT. This CDR3 has 16 residues. With MiXCR, TCRdb reprocessed the PCR reads. The sample has some 55,000 clones, 25% to 35% seen once. Until they underwent thyroid surgery, no patient had received any treatment. This sequence joins TRBV6-1 and TRBJ1-1, with D maybe TRBD1 (5 bases). The clonotype was recovered from a female donor with papillary thyroid cancer or a benign thyroid nodule (not recorded which). Some clones in this sample may be carry-over from other donors' samples. Sequenced input: blood. CDR3: CASSELGVGLNTEAFF. The DNA for the CDR3 is TGTGCCAGCAGTGAATTAGGGGTAGGACTGAACACTGAAGCTTTCTTT.